The text below deals with one TCR beta chain. The data are from a study of blood T cell repertoires in COVID-19. For the study at large: T cells, B-cell-depleted T cells, or PBMCs supplied cDNA or gDNA.

The assay was immunoSEQ multiplex PCR, and TCRdb's table has in-frame clones only and misses some. The sample records 300,000 to 400,000 clones, over 75% being singletons. Germline CDR1 SGHAT, CDR2 FQDESV (reference sequence). The V end was cut by 5 bases, the J end by 4 bases, with 9 bases between. The CDR3 contains 13 residues. This TCR came from a woman in her fifties or sixties with active or convalescent COVID-19. Sequenced input: peripheral blood. The V and J genes are TRBV11-1 and TRBJ1-3; D not resolved. CDR3 in amino acids: CASSPQSGNTIYF. The CDR3 nucleotides read TGTGCCAGCAGCCCCCAATCCGGAAACACCATATATTTT.